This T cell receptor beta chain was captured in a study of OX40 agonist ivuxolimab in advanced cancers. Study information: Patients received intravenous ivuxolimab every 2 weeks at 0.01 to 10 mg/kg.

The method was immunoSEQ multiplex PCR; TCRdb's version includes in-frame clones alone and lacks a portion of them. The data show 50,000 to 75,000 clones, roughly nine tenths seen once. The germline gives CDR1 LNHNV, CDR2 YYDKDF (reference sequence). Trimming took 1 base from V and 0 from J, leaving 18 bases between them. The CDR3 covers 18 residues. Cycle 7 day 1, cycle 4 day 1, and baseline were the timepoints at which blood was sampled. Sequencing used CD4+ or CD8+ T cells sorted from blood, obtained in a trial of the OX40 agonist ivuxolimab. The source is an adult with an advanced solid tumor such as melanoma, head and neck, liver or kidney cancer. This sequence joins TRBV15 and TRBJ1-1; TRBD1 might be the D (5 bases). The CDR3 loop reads CATSRGVGAGRMNTEAFF. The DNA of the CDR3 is TGTGCCACCAGCAGAGGAGTTGGGGCAGGGAGAATGAACACTGAAGCTTTCTTT.